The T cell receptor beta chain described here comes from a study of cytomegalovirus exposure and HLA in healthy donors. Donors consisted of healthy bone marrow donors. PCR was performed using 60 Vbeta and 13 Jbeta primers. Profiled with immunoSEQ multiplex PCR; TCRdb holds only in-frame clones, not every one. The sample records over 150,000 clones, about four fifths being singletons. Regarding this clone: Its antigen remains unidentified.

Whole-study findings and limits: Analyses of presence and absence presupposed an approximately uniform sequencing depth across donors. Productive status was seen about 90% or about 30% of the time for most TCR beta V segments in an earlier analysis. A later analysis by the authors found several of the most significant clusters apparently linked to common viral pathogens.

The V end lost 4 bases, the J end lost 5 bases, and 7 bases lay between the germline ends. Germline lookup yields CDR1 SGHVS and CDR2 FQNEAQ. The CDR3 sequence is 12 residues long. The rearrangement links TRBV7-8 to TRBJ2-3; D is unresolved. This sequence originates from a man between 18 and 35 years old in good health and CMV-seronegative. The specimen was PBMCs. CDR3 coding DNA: TGTGCCAGCAGCTACCAGATAGATACGCAGTATTTT. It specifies CASSYQIDTQYF. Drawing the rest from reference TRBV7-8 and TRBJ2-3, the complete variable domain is GAGVSQSPRYKVAKRGQDVALRCDPISGHVSLFWYQQALGQGPEFLTYFQNEAQLDKSGLPSDRFFAERPEGSVSTLKIQRTQQEDSAVYLCASSYQIDTQYFGPGTRLTVL.